The next 25 T cell receptor beta chains were all read from a single sample in a study of shared clonotypes between healthy human individuals. As defined, naive CD8 cells were CD45RO-negative and positively selected for CCR7, with terminally differentiated effector memory CD45RA+ cells excluded. TCRdb's table, derived via immunoSEQ multiplex PCR, lists solely in-frame clones and lacks some. Found here are over 2,000,000 clones, around 93% of them singletons; the top ten hold over 1.5%. The sequenced material came from naive CD8+ T cells from PBMCs. The receptor source for this set is a man younger than 30 in good health. Some clones in this sample may be carry-over from other donors' samples.

The chain couples TRBV2 to TRBJ1-2; the D gene is possibly TRBD1 (6 bases). CDR3 length: 17 residues. Trimming removed 8 bases from V and 2 bases from J, with 24 bases in between. The germline CDR1 and CDR2 sequences are SNHLY and FYNNEI. The CDR3 DNA is TGTGCCAGCGACAGGAGAAGACTGGGACCGTTAAACTATGGCTACACCTTC. Translated, it gives CASDRRRLGPLNYGYTF.

This rearrangement joins TRBV1 to TRBJ2-7; the table's D call, TRBD1, was not checked against the DNA. TRBV1 is classified as a pseudogene. The CDR3 extends over 17 amino acids. CDR3 nucleotides: TGCACCAGCAGCCACTTGCAAAACAGGGGCTCTTCCTACGAGCAGTACTTC. Its protein product is CTSSHLQNRGSSYEQYF.

The CDR3 reads CASSDRGTGVHNEQFF. CDR3 coding DNA: TGCGCCAGCAGCGACCGGGGGACAGGGGTCCACAATGAGCAGTTCTTC. The chain employs TRBV5-1 and TRBJ2-1; the match to TRBD1 covers 10 bases. The V gene end was trimmed by 4 bases and the J gene end by 5 bases; junction bases not matched to a gene: 9. Germline V gene sequence: CDR1 SGHRS, CDR2 YFSETQ. This CDR3 region has 16 residues.

This chain joins TRBV2 and TRBJ1-3; possible D gene TRBD1, 6 bases. V was pared by 4 bases and J by 0 bases, with 13 bases between. CDR3 size: 16 residues. The germline CDR1 and CDR2 sequences are SNHLY and FYNNEI. In nucleotides, the CDR3 is TGTGCCAGCAGTGCCAGGGGCCAAGTCTCTGGAAACACCATATATTTT. This sequence encodes CASSARGQVSGNTIYF. The full variable domain, with the rest looked up from reference TRBV2 and TRBJ1-3, is EPEVTQTPSHQVTQMGQEVILRCVPISNHLYFYWYRQILGQKVEFLVSFYNNEISEKSEIFDDQFSVERPDGSNFTLKIRSTKLEDSAMYFCASSARGQVSGNTIYFGEGSWLTVV.

The genes are TRBV27 and TRBJ2-1; no firm D call. V was cut by 8 bases and J by 6 bases, with 17 bases left in between. The length of the CDR3 is 14 residues. The germline V gene has CDR1 MNHEY and CDR2 SMNVEV (reference sequence). DNA of the CDR3: TGTGCCAGCTCCCCCCTCCAGCTCGGCAATGAGCAGTTCTTC. It specifies CASSPLQLGNEQFF.

This chain joins TRBV15 and TRBJ2-2, with 12 bases identical to TRBD2. The CDR3 length is 19 residues. Trimming removed 1 base from V and 4 bases from J; junction bases left unmatched: 10. Germline CDR1 reads LNHNV; CDR2 reads YYDKDF (reference sequence). The CDR3 sequence is CATSRGHGLAGGPTGELFF. As DNA, the CDR3 is TGTGCCACCAGCAGAGGACATGGCCTAGCGGGAGGGCCCACCGGGGAGCTGTTTTTT.

In its sample, this clone was seen once. The V gene is TRBV6-5, the J gene TRBJ2-2; D gene uncertain. The V and J ends lost 5 bases and 1 base respectively, with 8 bases between them. The V gene's germline CDR1 is MNHEY and CDR2 SVGAGI. There are 14 residues in the CDR3. CDR3 in amino acids: CASSPQENTGELFF. The CDR3 nucleotides are TGTGCCAGCAGTCCCCAGGAGAACACCGGGGAGCTGTTTTTT.

The chain carries TRBV29-1 and TRBJ1-2; 9 bases align to TRBD1. The junction had 6 bases not matched to a gene; V was cut back by 6 bases and J by 4 bases. The CDR3 loop spans 13 amino acids. Germline V gene sequence: CDR1 SQVTM, CDR2 ANQGSEA. The CDR3 nucleotides are TGCAGCGTAGGGACAGGGAGTTTCTATGGCTACACCTTC. Its protein product is CSVGTGSFYGYTF.

The chain carries TRBV28 and TRBJ2-3; D remains ambiguous. Germline V CDR1 and CDR2: MDHEN, SYDVKM. The CDR3 length is 16 residues. V lost 4 bases and J lost 2, with 16 bases in between. CDR3 bases: TGTGCCAGCAGTTACCTGCTTGGGGATAACACAGATACGCAGTATTTT. It codes for CASSYLLGDNTDTQYF.

The chain combines TRBV13 with TRBJ1-1, with TRBD1 identical over 7 bases. The V segment lost 5 bases and the J segment 5 bases; nucleotides outside the gene matches: 14. The CDR3 covers 16 residues. CDR1 and CDR2 (germline): PRHDT, FYEKMQ (reference sequence). The CDR3 protein is CASSTNIGGAGTEAFF. The CDR3 coding sequence is TGTGCCAGCAGCACTAATATAGGGGGCGCGGGGACTGAAGCTTTCTTT.

V gene TRBV11-2 combines with J gene TRBJ2-2; D gene unclear. V shed 1 base and J shed 4 bases, with 7 bases lying between them. This CDR3 contains 14 residues. CDR1 is SGHAT, CDR2 FQNNGV, per germline. The CDR3 sequence is CASSLGPLTGELFF. DNA of the CDR3: TGTGCCAGCAGCTTAGGGCCCCTCACCGGGGAGCTGTTTTTT.

The V call is TRBV7-6, the J call TRBJ2-1; 11 bases are a match to TRBD2. Germline V gives CDR1 SGHVS, CDR2 FNYEAQ. With V trimmed by 4 bases and J by 8 bases, 13 bases remained unmatched. The CDR3 is made up of 17 amino acids. The CDR3 coding sequence is TGTGCCAGCAGCTCGCTCACGACTAGCGGGGAGTCCGATGAGCAGTTCTTC. Translation: CASSSLTTSGESDEQFF.

Worth noting for this clone: This specimen includes other DNA sequences encoding the same CDR3. The rearrangement joins TRBV5-6 to TRBJ2-3, with TRBD2 identical over 12 bases. Germline-derived CDR1 and CDR2 are SGHDT and YYEEEE. CDR3 length: 16 residues. J gave up 2 bases and V 4 bases, and 5 bases lay outside the gene matches. CDR3 protein: CASSLGLAGLTDTQYF. The CDR3 bases are TGTGCCAGCAGCCTAGGACTAGCGGGGCTCACAGATACGCAGTATTTT.

The V and J genes are TRBV4-3 and TRBJ2-7, with a tentative D call TRBD1 (5 bases). With 1 base removed from V and 2 bases from J, the gap between germline ends came to 12 bases. This CDR3 comprises 15 residues. Germline V gene data show CDR1 as LGHNA and CDR2 as YSLEER. The CDR3 nucleotides read TGCGCCAGCAGCCAAGGCGGACACCCTACCTACGAGCAGTACTTC. As protein: CASSQGGHPTYEQYF.

In its sample, this clone was seen once. The chain joins TRBV27 to TRBJ2-2; either TRBD1 or TRBD2 may supply D (5 bases each). The V end was cut by 6 bases, the J end by 4 bases, with 21 bases between. Germline loops: CDR1 MNHEY, CDR2 SMNVEV (reference sequence). This CDR3 is 17 amino acids long. The CDR3 coding sequence is TGTGCCAGCAGATCCATTGACTTGACGAGGGGCACCGGGGAGCTGTTTTTT. Translation gives CASRSIDLTRGTGELFF.

J is TRBJ2-7 and V is TRBV6-5, with TRBD1 matching over 7 bases. This CDR3 has 15 amino acids. CDR1 and CDR2 (germline): MNHEY, SVGAGI. J gave up 6 bases and V 5 bases, and 13 bases lay outside the gene matches. The CDR3 DNA sequence: TGTGCCAGCAGTATTTATCCGGGCGAGGGGGCCGAGCAGTACTTC. This encodes CASSIYPGEGAEQYF.

This chain connects TRBV5-1 to TRBJ2-3; the D is unclear. Deletions cut 0 bases from V and 4 bases from J, with 12 bases between. The CDR3 sequence is 15 residues long. Germline CDR1 reads SGHRS; CDR2 reads YFSETQ. The CDR3 spells CASSLERAPPDTQYF. The CDR3 DNA follows: TGCGCCAGCAGCTTGGAAAGGGCCCCCCCAGATACGCAGTATTTT. Supplemented by reference TRBV5-1 and TRBJ2-3, the full variable domain reads KAGVTQTPRYLIKTRGQQVTLSCSPISGHRSVSWYQQTPGQGLQFLFEYFSETQRNKGNFPGRFSGRQFSNSRSEMNVSTLELGDSALYLCASSLERAPPDTQYFGPGTRLTVL.

The genes are TRBV7-9 and TRBJ2-7; D not resolved. The length of the CDR3 is 13 residues. V shed 0 bases and J shed 4 bases, with 7 bases lying between them. The germline V gene encodes CDR1 SEHNR and CDR2 FQNEAQ (reference sequence). The DNA for the CDR3 is TGTGCCAGCAGCTTAGCGCATCAGTACGAGCAGTACTTC. This codes for CASSLAHQYEQYF.

The chain employs TRBV14 and TRBJ2-5, with 7 bases that match TRBD2. V lost 3 bases, J lost 0 bases, and 7 bases stayed unmatched. Germline V gene data show CDR1 as SGHDN and CDR2 as FVKESK. CDR3 size: 16 residues. CDR3 sequence reads: CASSQDGEGNQETQYF. The DNA of the CDR3 is TGTGCCAGCAGCCAGGACGGGGAGGGTAACCAAGAGACCCAGTACTTC. The complete variable domain, with remaining parts taken from reference TRBV14 and TRBJ2-5, reads EAGVTQFPSHSVIEKGQTVTLRCDPISGHDNLYWYRRVMGKEIKFLLHFVKESKQDESGMPNNRFLAERTGGTYSTLKVQPAELEDSGVYFCASSQDGEGNQETQYFGPGTRLLVL.

CDR3 bases: TGCGCCAGCAGGGATACAGGATACGAGCAGTACTTC. Translation: CASRDTGYEQYF. The genes are TRBV10-2 and TRBJ2-7; a weak D match, TRBD1 (5 bases). CDR3 length equals 12 residues. Germline loops: CDR1 WSHSY, CDR2 SAAADI. Trimming stripped 6 bases from V and 4 bases from J, with 10 bases between.

V usage is TRBV7-8 and J usage is TRBJ2-7, with D possibly being TRBD2 (5 bases). Germline V gives CDR1 SGHVS, CDR2 FQNEAQ. The V and J ends lost 5 bases and 4 bases respectively, with 18 bases between them. This CDR3 spans 15 amino acids. DNA for the CDR3: TGTGCCAGCAGCCAAGAGGGATTGACAATTTACGAGCAGTACTTC. This codes for CASSQEGLTIYEQYF.

V usage is TRBV29-1 and J usage is TRBJ2-7; D not resolved. CDR1 and CDR2 (germline): SQVTM, ANQGSEA. The CDR3 contains 14 residues. V lost 4 bases to trimming and J lost 1 base, with 14 bases between them. This CDR3 reads CSVALTLLSYEQYF. The CDR3 nucleotides read TGCAGCGTTGCCCTGACACTTCTTTCCTACGAGCAGTACTTC.

This clone showed up just once. The chain links TRBV18 to TRBJ2-7, with 9 bases that match TRBD2. The CDR3 runs 15 residues. Germline-derived CDR1 and CDR2 are KGHSH and LQKENI. V gave up 4 bases and J gave up 2 bases; unmatched junction bases: 6. The CDR3 reads CASSLTSGNPYEQYF. The CDR3 bases are TGTGCCAGCTCACTGACTAGCGGTAACCCCTACGAGCAGTACTTC.

This clone was recorded a few times. The rearrangement joins TRBV29-1 to TRBJ1-1; D is undetermined. Germline CDR1 SQVTM, CDR2 ANQGSEA. V lost 7 bases and J lost 6, with 9 bases in between. There are 10 residues in the CDR3. CDR3 protein: CSADGAEAFF. The CDR3 bases are TGCAGCGCTGACGGTGCTGAAGCTTTCTTT.

V and J are TRBV5-1 and TRBJ2-3, with D possibly being TRBD1 (5 bases). V was pared by 1 base and J by 7 bases, with 16 bases between. The germline V gene encodes CDR1 SGHRS and CDR2 YFSETQ. This CDR3 region has 15 residues. The CDR3 sequence: CASSLSPGYVYTQYF. CDR3 DNA: TGCGCCAGCAGCTTGTCGCCAGGGTACGTTTATACGCAGTATTTT. Full variable domain (rest looked up from reference TRBV5-1 and TRBJ2-3): KAGVTQTPRYLIKTRGQQVTLSCSPISGHRSVSWYQQTPGQGLQFLFEYFSETQRNKGNFPGRFSGRQFSNSRSEMNVSTLELGDSALYLCASSLSPGYVYTQYFGPGTRLTVL.